This paragraph reports one TCR beta chain. Its antigen is still unknown. The data belong to a study of OX40 agonist ivuxolimab in advanced cancers. General study points: Averaging showed that CD8+ T cells had more expanded clones than CD4+ did.

V dropped 2 bases and J dropped 2 bases, with 14 bases sitting between them. There are 16 residues in the CDR3. CDR1 is SNHLY and CDR2 is FYNNEI in the germline V gene. Here immunoSEQ multiplex PCR was the method, and the copy in TCRdb shows in-frame clones only, minus some. The sample has some 87,000 clones, 94% seen once. The source of this sequence is an adult with an advanced solid tumor such as melanoma, head and neck, liver or kidney cancer. The V and J genes are TRBV2 and TRBJ2-3, with D maybe TRBD1 (6 bases). Source: CD4+ or CD8+ T cells sorted from blood, taken in a trial of the OX40 agonist ivuxolimab. CDR3 sequence: CASSETGQGHTDTQYF. CDR3 in DNA: TGTGCCAGCAGTGAAACTGGGCAGGGGCACACAGATACGCAGTATTTT.